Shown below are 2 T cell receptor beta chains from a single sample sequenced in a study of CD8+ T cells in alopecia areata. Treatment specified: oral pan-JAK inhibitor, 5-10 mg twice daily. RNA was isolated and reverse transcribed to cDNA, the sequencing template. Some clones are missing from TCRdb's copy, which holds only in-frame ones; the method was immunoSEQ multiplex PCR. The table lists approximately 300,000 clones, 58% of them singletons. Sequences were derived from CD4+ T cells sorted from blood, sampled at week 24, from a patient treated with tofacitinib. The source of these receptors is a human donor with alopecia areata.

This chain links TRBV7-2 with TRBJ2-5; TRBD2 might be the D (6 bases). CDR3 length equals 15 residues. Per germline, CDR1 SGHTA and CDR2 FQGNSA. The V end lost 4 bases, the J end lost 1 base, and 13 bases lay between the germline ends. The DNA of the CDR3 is TGTGCCAGCAGCTCCCGAGCGGGCCTCCAAGAGACCCAGTACTTC. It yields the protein CASSSRAGLQETQYF.

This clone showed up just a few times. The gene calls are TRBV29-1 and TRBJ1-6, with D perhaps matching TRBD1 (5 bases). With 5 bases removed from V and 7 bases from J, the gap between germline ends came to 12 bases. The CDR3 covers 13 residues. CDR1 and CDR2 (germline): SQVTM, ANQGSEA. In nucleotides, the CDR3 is TGCAGCGTTTCGGGGGGGGACAATTCACCCCTCCACTTT. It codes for CSVSGGDNSPLHF.